Sequencing of this T cell receptor (beta chain) was carried out in a study of blood T cells in healthy people across ages. Findings and caveats of the study: Reliance upon unsorted PBMCs precluded definitive naive versus antigen-experienced comparison.

Germline CDR1 reads SGDLS; CDR2 reads YYNGEE. J gave up 2 bases and V 0 bases, and 3 bases lay outside the gene matches. The CDR3 length is 15 residues. A J-beta primer mix and a sample-barcoded 5' primer were used in a second PCR of about 6 to 12 cycles. Each CDR3 protein gets one entry after TCRdb re-called the 5' RACE reads with MiXCR. The sample records around 1.5 million distinct CDR3 sequences, about 31% being singletons. In the case of this clonotype: Its antigen remains unidentified.

The TCR originated in a woman aged 25 to 39 in good health. Sequenced: blood. This chain joins TRBV9 and TRBJ2-3; 7 bases are shared with TRBD1. The CDR3 loop reads CASSVGGQHTDTQYF. CDR3 in DNA: TGTGCCAGCAGCGTAGGGGGACAGCACACAGATACGCAGTATTTT.